This is a list of T cell receptor beta chains from one sample in a study of T cells in Graves' hyperthyroidism and ophthalmopathy. In TCRdb, the multiplex PCR reads were re-called with MiXCR into one record per CDR3 protein. This table has under 600,000 distinct CDR3 sequences, 15% to 20% appearing once. Source material: blood. The receptors originated from a woman aged 40 to 55 with Graves' ophthalmopathy. The CDR3 runs from the conserved cysteine through the conserved F or W. The D gene is left open where the match is weak. Rows may omit the clone size; those that give it use once, few, many or a size class.

TRBJ1-5,TRBV7-8,many,TRBD1,TGTGCCAGCAGCTCAAGGACAGGGAGCAATCAGCCCCAGCATTTT,CASSSRTGSNQPQHF
TRBJ1-1,TRBV5-1,many,TRBD1,TGCGCCAGCAGCTTGGGGGCAGGGGGCACTGAAGCTTTCTTT,CASSLGAGGTEAFF
TRBJ1-3,TRBV7-2,.,.,TGTGCCAGCAGCTTAACCTTGGACAGTATGGGAAACACCATATATTTT,CASSLTLDSMGNTIYF
TRBJ2-3,TRBV27,many,.,TGTGCCAGCAGTTTACTGGGATTCACAGATACGCAGTATTTT,CASSLLGFTDTQYF
TRBJ1-5,TRBV30,few,TRBD1,TGTGCCTGGGGGGGACAGGGAGATCAGCCCCAGCATTTT,CAWGGQGDQPQHF
TRBJ1-2,TRBV9,.,TRBD1,TGTGCCAGCAGCGGAACAGGGGGGAGCTACTATGGCTACACCTTC,CASSGTGGSYYGYTF
TRBJ1-5,TRBV30,many,.,TGTGCCTGGAGTGAACAAAGAGGCAATCAGCCCCAGCATTTT,CAWSEQRGNQPQHF
TRBJ2-5,TRBV7-9,.,TRBD1,TGTGCCAGCAGCTGGGACAGCCACCAAGAGGCCCAGTACTTC,CASSWDSHQEAQYF
TRBJ2-5,TRBV9,many,.,TGTGCCAGCAGCGTAGATACAGATCAAGAGACCCAGTACTTC,CASSVDTDQETQYF
TRBJ2-1,TRBV27,.,.,TGTGCCAGCCTAGGTAGCTACGATGAGCAGTTCTTC,CASLGSYDEQFF
TRBJ2-3,TRBV5-1,many,.,TGCGCCAGCAGTGAGGGACGTGTGATAGATACGCAGTATTTT,CASSEGRVIDTQYF
TRBJ1-1,TRBV7-9,many,.,TGTGCCAGCAGTACCGTTGGACACCCGAACACTGAAGCTTTCTTT,CASSTVGHPNTEAFF
TRBJ2-3,TRBV24-1,.,.,TGTGCCACCAGTGATCCGACTAGACCAGATACGCAGTATTTT,CATSDPTRPDTQYF
TRBJ2-1,TRBV3-1,many,.,TGTGCCAGCAGCCCGGACCCACCCTACAATGAGCAGTTCTTC,CASSPDPPYNEQFF
TRBJ2-7,TRBV27,many,TRBD1,TGTGCCAGCAGTCGCAAGACAGGGCCCTACGAGCAGTACTTC,CASSRKTGPYEQYF
TRBJ2-2,TRBV28,few,TRBD1,TGTGCCAGCAGTCCCGTCCCGGGACAGGGGTATATCGGGGAGCTGTTTTTT,CASSPVPGQGYIGELFF
TRBJ2-5,TRBV11-2,many,TRBD1,TGTGCCAGCAGCTCACCGGGACAGGGACTACAAGAGACCCAGTACTTC,CASSSPGQGLQETQYF
TRBJ1-2,TRBV6-6,many,TRBD1,TGTGCCAGCAGTTTTCGGCATCAGGGGGCAGTGGATGGCTACACCTTC,CASSFRHQGAVDGYTF
TRBJ1-5,TRBV2,many,TRBD1,TGTGCCAGCAGTGTAGACAGGGGGAGCAATCAGCCCCAGCATTTT,CASSVDRGSNQPQHF